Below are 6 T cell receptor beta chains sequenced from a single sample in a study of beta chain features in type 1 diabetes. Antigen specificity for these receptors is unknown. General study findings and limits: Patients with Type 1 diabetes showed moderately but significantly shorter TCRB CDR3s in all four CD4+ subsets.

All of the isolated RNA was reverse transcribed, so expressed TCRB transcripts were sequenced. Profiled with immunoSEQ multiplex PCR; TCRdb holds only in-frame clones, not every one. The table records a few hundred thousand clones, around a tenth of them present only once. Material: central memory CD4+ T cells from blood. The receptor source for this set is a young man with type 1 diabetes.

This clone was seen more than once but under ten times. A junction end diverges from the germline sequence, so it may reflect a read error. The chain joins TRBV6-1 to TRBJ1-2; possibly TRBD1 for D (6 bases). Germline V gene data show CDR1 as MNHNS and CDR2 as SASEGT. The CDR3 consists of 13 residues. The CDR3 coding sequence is TGTGCCATCAGTGAAAGGTCAGGGGAAGGCTACACCTTC. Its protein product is CAISERSGEGYTF.

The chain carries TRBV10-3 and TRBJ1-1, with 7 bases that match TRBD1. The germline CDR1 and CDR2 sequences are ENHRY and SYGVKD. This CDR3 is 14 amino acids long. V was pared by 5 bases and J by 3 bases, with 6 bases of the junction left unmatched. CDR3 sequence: CAISKTGWDTEAFF. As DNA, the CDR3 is TGTGCCATCAGTAAGACAGGGTGGGACACTGAAGCTTTCTTT.

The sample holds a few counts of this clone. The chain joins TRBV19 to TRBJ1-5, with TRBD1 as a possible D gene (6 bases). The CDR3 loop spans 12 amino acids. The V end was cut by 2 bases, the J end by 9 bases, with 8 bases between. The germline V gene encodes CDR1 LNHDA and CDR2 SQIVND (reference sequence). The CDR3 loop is CASSIQQGPQHF. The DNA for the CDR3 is TGTGCCAGTAGTATACAACAGGGGCCCCAGCATTTT.

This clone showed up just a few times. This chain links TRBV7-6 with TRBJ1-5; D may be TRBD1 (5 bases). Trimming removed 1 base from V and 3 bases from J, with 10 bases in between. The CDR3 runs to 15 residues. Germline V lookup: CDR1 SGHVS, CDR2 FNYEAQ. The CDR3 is CASSLVTGLNQPQHF. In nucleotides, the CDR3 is TGTGCCAGCAGCTTAGTCACGGGGCTCAATCAGCCCCAGCATTTT. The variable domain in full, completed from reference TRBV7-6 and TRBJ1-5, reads GAGVSQSPRYKVTKRGQDVALRCDPISGHVSLYWYRQALGQGPEFLTYFNYEAQQDKSGLPNDRFSAERPEGSISTLTIQRTEQRDSAMYRCASSLVTGLNQPQHFGDGTRLSIL.

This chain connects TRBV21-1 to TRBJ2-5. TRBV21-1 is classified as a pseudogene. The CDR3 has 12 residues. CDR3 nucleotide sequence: TGTGCCAGCAGCAAAGGACGGGAGACCCAGTACTTC. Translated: CASSKGRETQYF.

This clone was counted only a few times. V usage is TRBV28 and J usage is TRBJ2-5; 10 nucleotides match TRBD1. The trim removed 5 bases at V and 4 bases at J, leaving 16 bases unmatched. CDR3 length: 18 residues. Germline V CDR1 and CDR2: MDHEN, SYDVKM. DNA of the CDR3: TGTGCCAGCAGTCGGGGCGGTGTGGTGAGACAGGGGGCAGAGACCCAGTACTTC. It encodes CASSRGGVVRQGAETQYF.